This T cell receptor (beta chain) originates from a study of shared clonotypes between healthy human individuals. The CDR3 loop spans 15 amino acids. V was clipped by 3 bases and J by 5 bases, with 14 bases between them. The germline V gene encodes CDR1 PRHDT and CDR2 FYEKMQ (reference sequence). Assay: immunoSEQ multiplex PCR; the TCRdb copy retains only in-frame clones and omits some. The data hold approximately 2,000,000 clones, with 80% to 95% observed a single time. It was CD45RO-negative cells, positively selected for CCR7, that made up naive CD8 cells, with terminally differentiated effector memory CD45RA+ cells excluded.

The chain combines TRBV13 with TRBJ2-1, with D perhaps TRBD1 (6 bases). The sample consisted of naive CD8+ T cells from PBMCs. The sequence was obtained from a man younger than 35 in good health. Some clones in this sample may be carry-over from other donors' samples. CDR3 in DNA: TGTGCCAGCAGCTTCTCAGGGGAGACGGACAATGAGCAGTTCTTC. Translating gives CASSFSGETDNEQFF.